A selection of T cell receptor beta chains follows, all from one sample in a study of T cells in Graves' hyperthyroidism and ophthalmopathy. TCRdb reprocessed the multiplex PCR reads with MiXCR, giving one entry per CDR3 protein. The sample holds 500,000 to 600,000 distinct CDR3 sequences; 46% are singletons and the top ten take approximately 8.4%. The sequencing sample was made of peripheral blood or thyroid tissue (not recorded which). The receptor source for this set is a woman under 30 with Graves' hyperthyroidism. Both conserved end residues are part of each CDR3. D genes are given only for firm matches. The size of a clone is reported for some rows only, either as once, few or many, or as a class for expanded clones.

CSAVGAEETQYF	TGCAGTGCAGTCGGGGCGGAAGAGACCCAGTACTTC	TRBJ2-5	.	.	TRBV20-1
CASSLPGRGYTF	TGTGCCAGCAGTTTACCGGGACGAGGCTACACCTTC	TRBJ1-2	.	many	TRBV12-3/TRBV12-4
CSAIGDRWDPVETQYF	TGCAGTGCTATTGGCGACAGGTGGGACCCAGTGGAGACCCAGTACTTC	TRBJ2-5	.	.	TRBV20-1
CASSVGGGDEQYF	TGTGCCAGCAGCGTGGGGGGAGGTGACGAGCAGTACTTC	TRBJ2-7	.	.	TRBV7-9
CSVITLNTEAFF	TGCAGCGTTATCACCCTGAACACTGAAGCTTTCTTT	TRBJ1-1	.	.	TRBV29-1
CATSVDYNEQFF	TGTGCCACCAGTGTAGACTACAATGAGCAGTTCTTC	TRBJ2-1	.	few	TRBV24-1
CASRGDRGTDTQYF	TGTGCCAGTAGGGGAGATCGCGGCACAGATACGCAGTATTTT	TRBJ2-3	.	few	TRBV19
CAISEKSPTNEKLFF	TGTGCCATCAGTGAGAAAAGTCCAACTAATGAAAAACTGTTTTTT	TRBJ1-4	.	many	TRBV10-3
CASSQEKGTRRDEQYF	TGTGCCAGCAGCCAAGAGAAGGGGACCAGGCGTGACGAGCAGTACTTC	TRBJ2-7	.	many	TRBV3-1
CSARRGPKDYGYTF	TGCAGTGCTAGAAGGGGACCAAAAGACTATGGCTACACCTTC	TRBJ1-2	.	.	TRBV20-1
CASSFGGANTEAFF	TGTGCCAGCAGCTTCGGGGGCGCGAACACTGAAGCTTTCTTT	TRBJ1-1	.	many	TRBV7-3
CASSYAQGDTEAFF	TGTGCCAGCAGTTACGCACAGGGGGACACTGAAGCTTTCTTT	TRBJ1-1	TRBD1	.	TRBV6-1
CASSLTRGELFF	TGTGCCAGCAGCTTGACTAGAGGGGAGCTGTTTTTT	TRBJ2-2	.	.	TRBV7-3
CASSLAGGTQYF	TGTGCCAGCAGCTTAGCGGGTGGGACCCAGTACTTC	TRBJ2-5	.	many	TRBV7-2